The entry that follows covers one T cell receptor beta chain sequence. The primer mix had 60 Vbeta and 13 Jbeta primers. The assay was immunoSEQ multiplex PCR, and TCRdb's table has in-frame clones only and misses some. The profile shows about 140,000 clones, about 77% of them singletons. This entry belongs to a study of cytomegalovirus exposure and HLA in healthy donors. The trim removed 3 bases at V and 6 bases at J, leaving 10 bases unmatched. The CDR3 totals 15 residues. Germline V lookup: CDR1 SGHDT, CDR2 YYEEEE. This clonotype originated in a woman aged 40 to 50 in good health and CMV-seronegative. The specimen was PBMCs. The chain joins TRBV5-6 to TRBJ2-7; TRBD1 matches at 9 bases. This chain's CDR3 is CASSSKDRGYGEQYF. As DNA, the CDR3 is TGTGCCAGCAGCTCGAAGGACAGGGGCTACGGCGAGCAGTACTTC. The full variable domain, rest sourced from reference TRBV5-6 and TRBJ2-7, is DAGVTQSPTHLIKTRGQQVTLRCSPKSGHDTVSWYQQALGQGPQFIFQYYEEEERQRGNFPDRFSGHQFPNYSSELNVNALLLGDSALYLCASSSKDRGYGEQYFGPGTRLTVT.